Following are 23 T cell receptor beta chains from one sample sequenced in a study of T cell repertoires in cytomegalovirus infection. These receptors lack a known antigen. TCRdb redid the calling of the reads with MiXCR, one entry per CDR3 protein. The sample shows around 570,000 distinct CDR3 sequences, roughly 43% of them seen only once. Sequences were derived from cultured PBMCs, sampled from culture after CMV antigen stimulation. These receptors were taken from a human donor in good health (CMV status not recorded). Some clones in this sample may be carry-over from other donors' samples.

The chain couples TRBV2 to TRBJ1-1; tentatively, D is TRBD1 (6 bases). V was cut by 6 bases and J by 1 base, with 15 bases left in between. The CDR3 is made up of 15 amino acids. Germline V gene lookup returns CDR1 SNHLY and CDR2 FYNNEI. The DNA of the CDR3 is TGTGCCAGCAGACAGGGCTACCACCAGAACACTGAAGCTTTCTTT. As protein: CASRQGYHQNTEAFF.

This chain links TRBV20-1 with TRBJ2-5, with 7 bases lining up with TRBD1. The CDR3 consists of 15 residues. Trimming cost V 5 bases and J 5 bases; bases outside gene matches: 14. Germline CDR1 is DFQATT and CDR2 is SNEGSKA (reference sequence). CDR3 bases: TGCAGTGCTTTGGGGCTCGAGGGGGCCCGGGAGACCCAGTACTTC. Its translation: CSALGLEGARETQYF.

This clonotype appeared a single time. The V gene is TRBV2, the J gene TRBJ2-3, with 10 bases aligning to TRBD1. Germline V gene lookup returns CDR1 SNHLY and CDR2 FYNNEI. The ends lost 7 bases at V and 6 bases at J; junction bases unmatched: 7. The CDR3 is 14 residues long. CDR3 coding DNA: TGTGCCAGCACGCGACAGGGGGCGGCGGATACGCAGTATTTT. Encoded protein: CASTRQGAADTQYF. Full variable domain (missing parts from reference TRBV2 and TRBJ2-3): EPEVTQTPSHQVTQMGQEVILRCVPISNHLYFYWYRQILGQKVEFLVSFYNNEISEKSEIFDDQFSVERPDGSNFTLKIRSTKLEDSAMYFCASTRQGAADTQYFGPGTRLTVL.

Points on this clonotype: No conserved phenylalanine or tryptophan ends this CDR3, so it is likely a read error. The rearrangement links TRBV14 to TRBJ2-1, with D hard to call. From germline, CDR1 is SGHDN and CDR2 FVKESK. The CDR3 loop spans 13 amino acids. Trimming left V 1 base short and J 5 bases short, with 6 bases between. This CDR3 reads CASSQGSNNEQFL. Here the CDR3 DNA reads TGTGCCAGCAGCCAAGGGTCCAACAATGAGCAGTTCTTA.

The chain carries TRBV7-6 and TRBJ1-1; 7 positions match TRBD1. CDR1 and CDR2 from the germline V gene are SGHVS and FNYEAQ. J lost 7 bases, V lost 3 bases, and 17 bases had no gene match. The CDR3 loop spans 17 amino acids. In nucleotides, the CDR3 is TGTGCCAGCAGCTTTCAGGGGGTCCTCTCTCTTGAGGGTGAAGCTTTCTTT. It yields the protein CASSFQGVLSLEGEAFF.

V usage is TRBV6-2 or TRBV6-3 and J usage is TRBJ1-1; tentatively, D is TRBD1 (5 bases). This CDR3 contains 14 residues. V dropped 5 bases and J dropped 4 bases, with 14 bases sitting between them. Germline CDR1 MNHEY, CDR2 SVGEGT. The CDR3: CASSKVIGATEAFF. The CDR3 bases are TGTGCCAGCAGTAAAGTAATAGGGGCCACTGAAGCTTTCTTT.

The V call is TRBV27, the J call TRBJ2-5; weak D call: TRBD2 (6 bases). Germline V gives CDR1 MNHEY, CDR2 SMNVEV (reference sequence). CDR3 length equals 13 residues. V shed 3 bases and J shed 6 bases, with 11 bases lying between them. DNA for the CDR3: TGTGCCAGCAGTTTCGGGGGTAGGAAGACCCAGTACTTC. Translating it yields CASSFGGRKTQYF.

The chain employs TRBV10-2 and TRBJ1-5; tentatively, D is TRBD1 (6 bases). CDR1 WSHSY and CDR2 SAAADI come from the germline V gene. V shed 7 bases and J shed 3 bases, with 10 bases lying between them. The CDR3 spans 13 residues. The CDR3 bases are TGCGCCAGCACTGACAGGATCAATCAGCCCCAGCATTTT. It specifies CASTDRINQPQHF.

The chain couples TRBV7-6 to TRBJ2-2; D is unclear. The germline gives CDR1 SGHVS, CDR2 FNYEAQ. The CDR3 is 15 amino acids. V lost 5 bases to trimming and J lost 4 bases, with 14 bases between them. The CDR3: CASSLRSLATGELFF. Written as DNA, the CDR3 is TGTGCCAGCAGCCTTAGGAGTCTGGCCACCGGGGAGCTGTTTTTT.

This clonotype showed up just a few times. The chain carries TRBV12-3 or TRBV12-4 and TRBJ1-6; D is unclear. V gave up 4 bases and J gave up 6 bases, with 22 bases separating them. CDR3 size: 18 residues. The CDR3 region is CASSCGSGAQCGNSPLHF. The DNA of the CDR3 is TGTGCCAGCAGTTGCGGATCGGGAGCGCAATGCGGTAATTCACCCCTCCACTTT.

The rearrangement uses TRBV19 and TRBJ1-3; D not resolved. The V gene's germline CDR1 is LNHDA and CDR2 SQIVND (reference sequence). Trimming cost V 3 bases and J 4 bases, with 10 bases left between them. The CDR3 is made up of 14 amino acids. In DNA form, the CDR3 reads TGTGCCAGTAGTATTGGCGGTCCCGGAAACACCATATATTTT. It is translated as CASSIGGPGNTIYF. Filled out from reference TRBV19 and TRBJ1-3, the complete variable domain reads DGGITQSPKYLFRKEGQNVTLSCEQNLNHDAMYWYRQDPGQGLRLIYYSQIVNDFQKGDIAEGYSVSREKKESFPLTVTSAQKNPTAFYLCASSIGGPGNTIYFGEGSWLTVV.

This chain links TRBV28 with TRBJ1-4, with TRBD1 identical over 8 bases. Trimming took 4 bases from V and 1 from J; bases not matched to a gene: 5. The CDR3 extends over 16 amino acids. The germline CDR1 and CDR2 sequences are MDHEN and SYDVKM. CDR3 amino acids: CASSSLGQGTNEKLFF. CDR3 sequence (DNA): TGTGCCAGCAGTTCCCTTGGACAGGGAACTAATGAAAAACTGTTTTTT.

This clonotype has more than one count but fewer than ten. CDR3 region: CASGGAAKNIQYF. The CDR3 DNA follows: TGTGCCAGCGGGGGGGCAGCCAAAAACATTCAGTACTTC. This sequence joins TRBV6-1 and TRBJ2-4; D possibly corresponds to TRBD2 (7 bases). The CDR3 loop spans 13 amino acids. Trimming took off 8 bases at V and 0 bases at J, with 8 bases between the two ends. Germline V gene data show CDR1 as MNHNS and CDR2 as SASEGT.

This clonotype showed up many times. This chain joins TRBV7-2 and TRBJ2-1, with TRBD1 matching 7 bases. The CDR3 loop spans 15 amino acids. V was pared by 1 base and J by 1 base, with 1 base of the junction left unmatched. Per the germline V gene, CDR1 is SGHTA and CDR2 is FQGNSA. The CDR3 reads CASSLGQGSYNEQFF. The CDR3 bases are TGTGCCAGCAGCTTAGGACAGGGTTCCTACAATGAGCAGTTCTTC.

CDR3 bases: TGTGCCAGCAGTCCCCTCCCCACGGCAGGTGCGGAGACCCAGTACTTC. Its translation is CASSPLPTAGAETQYF. The V call is TRBV6-1, the J call TRBJ2-5; unclear D gene. This CDR3 spans 16 amino acids. Trimming took 5 bases from V and 5 from J, leaving 21 bases between them. Germline V gene data show CDR1 as MNHNS and CDR2 as SASEGT.

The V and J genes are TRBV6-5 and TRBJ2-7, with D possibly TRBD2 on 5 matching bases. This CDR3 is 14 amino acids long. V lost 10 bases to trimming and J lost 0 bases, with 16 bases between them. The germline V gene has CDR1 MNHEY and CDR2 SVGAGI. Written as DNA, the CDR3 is TGTGCCACCCATCGGGGAATGAGCTCCTACGAGCAGTACTTC. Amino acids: CATHRGMSSYEQYF.

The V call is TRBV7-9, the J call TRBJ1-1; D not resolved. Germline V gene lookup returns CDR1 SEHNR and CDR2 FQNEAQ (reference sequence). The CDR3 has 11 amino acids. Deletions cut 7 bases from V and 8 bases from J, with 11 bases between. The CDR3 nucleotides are TGTGCCAGCACCAGGAGGGTCGAAGCTTTCTTT. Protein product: CASTRRVEAFF.

In DNA form, the CDR3 reads TGTGCCAGCAGCTTATTGGCATTGGGTCGGAAAAACACCGGGGAGCTGTTTTTT. Translation: CASSLLALGRKNTGELFF. The chain recombines TRBV7-2 with TRBJ2-2, with unresolved D. CDR3 length: 18 amino acids. Between the trimmed V and J ends, which lost 2 bases and 2 bases, there was a span of 18 bases. The germline gives CDR1 SGHTA, CDR2 FQGNSA.

CDR3 sequence reads: CASSGTAQETQYF. The CDR3 DNA reads TGTGCCAGCAGTGGGACAGCACAAGAGACCCAGTACTTC. The chain combines TRBV25-1 with TRBJ2-5; a possible D gene is TRBD1 (6 bases). Germline V CDR1 and CDR2: MGHDK, SYGVNS. Trimming shortened V by 4 bases and J by 2 bases, and 8 bases separated the two germline ends. This CDR3 spans 13 amino acids.

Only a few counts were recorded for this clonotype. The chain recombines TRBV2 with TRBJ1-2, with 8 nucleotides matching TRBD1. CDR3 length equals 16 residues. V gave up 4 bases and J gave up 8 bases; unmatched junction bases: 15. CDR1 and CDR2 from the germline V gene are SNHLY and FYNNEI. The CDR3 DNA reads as TGTGCCAGCAGTGCTTCGACAGGGGCCCTTACAGGCGGCTACACCTTC. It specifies CASSASTGALTGGYTF.

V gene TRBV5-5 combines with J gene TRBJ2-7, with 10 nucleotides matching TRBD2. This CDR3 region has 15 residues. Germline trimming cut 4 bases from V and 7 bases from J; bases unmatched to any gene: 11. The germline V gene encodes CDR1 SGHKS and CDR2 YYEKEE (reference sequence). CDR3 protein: CASSHLPSGSKEQYF. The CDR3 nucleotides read TGTGCCAGCAGCCATCTGCCTAGCGGGAGTAAGGAGCAGTACTTC.

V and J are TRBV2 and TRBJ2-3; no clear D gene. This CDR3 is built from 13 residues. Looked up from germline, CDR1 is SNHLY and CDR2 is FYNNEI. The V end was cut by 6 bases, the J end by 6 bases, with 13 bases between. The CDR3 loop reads CASRVMYSDTQYF. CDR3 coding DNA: TGTGCCAGCAGGGTGATGTACTCTGATACGCAGTATTTT. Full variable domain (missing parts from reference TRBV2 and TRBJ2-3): EPEVTQTPSHQVTQMGQEVILRCVPISNHLYFYWYRQILGQKVEFLVSFYNNEISEKSEIFDDQFSVERPDGSNFTLKIRSTKLEDSAMYFCASRVMYSDTQYFGPGTRLTVL.

CDR3 sequence reads: CASKSAGGTDTQYF. As DNA, the CDR3 is TGTGCCAGCAAGTCCGCCGGGGGGACAGATACGCAGTATTTT. The V and J genes are TRBV6-5 and TRBJ2-3, with TRBD2 matching over 7 bases. Germline assignment: CDR1 MNHEY and CDR2 SVGAGI. J lost 3 bases, V lost 7 bases, and 7 bases had no gene match. The CDR3 loop spans 14 amino acids.